This entry is about one T cell receptor (beta chain). What it binds is unknown. The CDR3 has 11 amino acids. The germline V gene encodes CDR1 SNHLY and CDR2 FYNNEI. Between the trimmed V and J ends, which lost 2 bases and 7 bases, there was a span of 5 bases. This sample was taken from a study of cytomegalovirus exposure and HLA in healthy donors. Study-level information: Among the approximately 400 genotyped donors, about 81% were placed in the Caucasian-associated ancestry cluster. Study-wide results and limits: The authors later found most CMV-associated TCR beta chains appeared HLA-restricted.

The PCR employed 60 Vbeta primers together with 13 Jbeta primers. TCRdb keeps only in-frame clones here, not all; method: immunoSEQ multiplex PCR. The sample consists of approximately 160,000 clones, about four fifths of them appearing once. The clonotype originates from a man aged 18 to 35 in good health and CMV-seronegative. The chain links TRBV2 to TRBJ1-2; the D is unclear. The sequencing input was PBMCs. This chain's CDR3 is CASSEIGGYTF. CDR3 nucleotides: TGTGCCAGCAGTGAAATCGGTGGCTACACCTTC.